The rows below give T cell receptor beta chains drawn from one sample of a study of blood T cells in healthy people across ages. TCRdb reprocessed the 5' RACE reads via MiXCR and lists one record per CDR3 protein. The table lists 500,000 to 600,000 distinct CDR3 sequences, 25% to 30% of them singletons. Material for sequencing was blood. All receptors derive from a woman in her seventies in good health. Both conserved end residues are part of each CDR3. A D gene is named only where the DNA matches it firmly.

d_call v_call cdr3_aa
NA TRBV6-2/TRBV6-3 CASRPTGIGTGYTF
NA TRBV3-1 CASSQDPTARETQYF
TRBD2 TRBV5-1 CASSLALGGGAGTQYF
NA TRBV7-2 CASSEGGFRTDTQYF
NA TRBV11-3 CASSNRFPNEKLFF
NA TRBV3-1 CASSQRGDRTYSGANVLTF
NA TRBV6-5 CASRLTQGGYTF
NA TRBV5-1 CASSVQADTQYF
TRBD1 TRBV7-2 CASSLLGTGWNEQFF
TRBD1 TRBV27 CASSSKGGSSYEQYF
NA TRBV20-1 CSASGGAEDGHTF
NA TRBV7-8 CASSLVGTYQETQYF
NA TRBV12-3/TRBV12-4 CASSLASTDAQYF
NA TRBV10-3 CAISDPDGPSESSPLHF
NA TRBV4-3 CASSQELLEAFNTGELFF
NA TRBV7-2 CASSLVASSSGELFF
TRBD1 TRBV20-1 CSARDLDNWQGAPQNTEAFF
NA TRBV20-1 CSARADYNEQFF
TRBD2 TRBV11-1 CASSRTYTGGAYNEQFF
TRBD1 TRBV4-2 CASSPPGTGVEKLFF
NA TRBV5-1 CASSSDNGANVLTF
NA TRBV15 CATSRDGPANTTYF
NA TRBV5-6 CASSPDKNYGYTF
NA TRBV7-2 CASSPDGVSTDTQYF
TRBD2 TRBV7-3 CASSFIPPGGSTGELFF
TRBD2 TRBV9 CASSFSGGKYYNEQFF
NA TRBV6-2/TRBV6-3 CASSYRGKETQYF
NA TRBV11-1 CASSLTDRLSGNTIYF
NA TRBV6-5 CASSYSSGWEGETQYF
NA TRBV20-1 CSGIRQGTEAFF
TRBD1 TRBV20-1 CSADEKDREAFF
NA TRBV25-1 CASSTLGRDTEAFF
NA TRBV19 CASSSKSTTDTQYF
TRBD1 TRBV5-1 CSSSLTGGLTEAFF
TRBD2 TRBV7-9 CASSLTSGGITDTQYF
NA TRBV12-3/TRBV12-4 CASTPRAGGYTF
NA TRBV7-9 CASSFGAKVDYEQYF
NA TRBV5-1 CASSSSACTDTQYF
TRBD2 TRBV29-1 CSGQRGVGETQYF
NA TRBV7-2 CASSITGMSNQPQHF
TRBD1 TRBV24-1 CATSDTGEYGYTF
NA TRBV5-5 CASRYLDEQFF